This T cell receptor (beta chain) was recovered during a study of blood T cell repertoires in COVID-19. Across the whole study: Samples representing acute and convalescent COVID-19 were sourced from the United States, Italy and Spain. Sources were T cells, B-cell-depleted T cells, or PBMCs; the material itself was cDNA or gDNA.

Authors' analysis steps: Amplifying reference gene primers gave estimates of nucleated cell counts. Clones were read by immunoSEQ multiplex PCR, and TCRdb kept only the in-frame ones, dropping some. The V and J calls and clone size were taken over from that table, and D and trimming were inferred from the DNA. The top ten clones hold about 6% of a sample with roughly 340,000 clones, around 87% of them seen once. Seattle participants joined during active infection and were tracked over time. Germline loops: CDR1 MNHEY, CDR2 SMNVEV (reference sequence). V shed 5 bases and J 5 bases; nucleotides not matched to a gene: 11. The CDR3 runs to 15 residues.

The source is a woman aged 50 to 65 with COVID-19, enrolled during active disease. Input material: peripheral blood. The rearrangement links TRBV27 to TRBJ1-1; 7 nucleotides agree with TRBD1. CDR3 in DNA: TGTGCCAGCAGTAATAGGGGCAGGGGGACGACTGAAGCTTTCTTT. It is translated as CASSNRGRGTTEAFF.